This T cell receptor beta chain was identified in a study of neurological immune-mediated disorders. Germline CDR1 is MDHEN and CDR2 is SYDVKM. Trimming at V came to 3 bases and at J to 0 bases, leaving 8 bases not matched to a gene. CDR3 size: 17 residues. This clonotype was picked up many times. 5'RACE employing 10-nucleotide random UMIs yielded the cDNA. Each sequencing run yielded over 170 million TCR-beta sequences from 15-18 subjects. Using its own MiXCR run on the 5' RACE reads, TCRdb lists one record per CDR3 protein. The sample has tens of thousands of distinct CDR3 sequences; under 8.5% are singletons. Individuals who volunteered at a blood bank located in Maryland, USA, made up the group of healthy controls.

The chain recombines TRBV28 with TRBJ2-1; TRBD2 matches 7 bases. The clonotype originates from a woman between 40 and 55 years old in good health. Material for sequencing was PBMCs. The CDR3 sequence is CASSFVSGRSSYNEQFF. The DNA for the CDR3 is TGTGCCAGCAGTTTTGTTAGCGGGCGAAGCTCCTACAATGAGCAGTTCTTC.